The clone carrying this T cell receptor beta chain has just a few counts. The repertoire was sequenced with immunoSEQ multiplex PCR; TCRdb's copy has only in-frame clones and lacks some. This table has tens of thousands of clones, about 90% appearing once. The sample is drawn from a study of T cell changes during pregnancy in multiple sclerosis. CDR1 is SGHTA and CDR2 is FQGTGA in the germline V gene. The CDR3 loop spans 18 amino acids. The V segment lost 3 bases and the J segment 6 bases; nucleotides outside the gene matches: 11. The material was CD8+ T cells from peripheral blood mononuclear cells, obtained in the third trimester of pregnancy. This chain connects TRBV7-3 to TRBJ2-1; TRBD2 matches 13 bases. The clonotype comes from a female donor with multiple sclerosis, enrolled in a pregnancy study. The CDR3 sequence is CASSLGLAGNGVGNEQFF. Here the CDR3 DNA reads TGTGCCAGCAGCTTGGGACTAGCGGGGAACGGGGTCGGCAATGAGCAGTTCTTC.